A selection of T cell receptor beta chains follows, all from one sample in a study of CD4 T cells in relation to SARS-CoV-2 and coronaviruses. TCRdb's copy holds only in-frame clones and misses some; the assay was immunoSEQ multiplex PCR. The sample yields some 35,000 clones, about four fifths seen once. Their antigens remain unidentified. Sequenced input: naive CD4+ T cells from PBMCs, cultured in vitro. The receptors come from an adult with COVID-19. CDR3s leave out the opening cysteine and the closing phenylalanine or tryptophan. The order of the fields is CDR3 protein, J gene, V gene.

CDR3: AWRELIQETQY
J: TRBJ2-5
V: TRBV30

CDR3: ASSQEELGGMNTGELF
J: TRBJ2-2
V: TRBV4-1

CDR3: ASSSGRNTEAF
J: TRBJ1-1
V: TRBV19

CDR3: ASTSQSASRNEQF
J: TRBJ2-1
V: TRBV7-2

CDR3: ASSFQLAGEQF
J: TRBJ2-1
V: TRBV5-1

CDR3: ATKPDMSSYEQY
J: TRBJ2-7
V: TRBV24-1

CDR3: ASSPGTGIGETQY
J: TRBJ2-5
V: TRBV19

CDR3: ASSLVTGGRYNEQF
J: TRBJ2-1
V: TRBV13

CDR3: SVGSGASGQY
J: TRBJ2-7
V: TRBV29-1

CDR3: ASRETGGYGYT
J: TRBJ1-2
V: TRBV6-5

CDR3: ASSSGTIYGETQY
J: TRBJ2-5
V: TRBV13

CDR3: ASSPQQGARGETQY
J: TRBJ2-5
V: TRBV18

CDR3: ATSRDRATGANVLT
J: TRBJ2-6
V: TRBV15

CDR3: AISPEERFRT
J: TRBJ1-2
V: TRBV10-3

CDR3: ASSLGARVF
J: TRBJ1-4
V: TRBV12-3/TRBV12-4

CDR3: ATGTGANYGYT
J: TRBJ1-2
V: TRBV28

CDR3: ASSQEAPGARYGYT
J: TRBJ1-2
V: TRBV4-2

CDR3: ASSGLRGGETQY
J: TRBJ2-5
V: TRBV2

CDR3: ASSYGTHNEQF
J: TRBJ2-1
V: TRBV7-3

CDR3: ASSLQGTEAF
J: TRBJ1-1
V: TRBV28

CDR3: ASSINRVWDEQF
J: TRBJ2-1
V: TRBV7-2

CDR3: ASSSGRYQPQH
J: TRBJ1-5
V: TRBV11-2

CDR3: STVPGNTEAF
J: TRBJ1-1
V: TRBV29-1

CDR3: ASSLGQGARSLH
J: TRBJ1-6
V: TRBV3-1/TRBV3-2

CDR3: ASSRDISGNTIY
J: TRBJ1-3
V: TRBV6-6

CDR3: AIRGASYEQY
J: TRBJ2-7
V: TRBV28

CDR3: ASTGLAQKTQY
J: TRBJ2-5
V: TRBV27

CDR3: ASRRIRDRPYPPQH
J: TRBJ1-5
V: TRBV5-1

CDR3: ASRLPGQVYNEQF
J: TRBJ2-1
V: TRBV5-1

CDR3: ASSSPFPAGANVLT
J: TRBJ2-6
V: TRBV28

CDR3: ASSLAGTSGRGSYEQY
J: TRBJ2-7
V: TRBV5-1

CDR3: ASKGPGIGGYT
J: TRBJ1-2
V: TRBV19

CDR3: ASSVAVGTGVTDTQY
J: TRBJ2-3
V: TRBV9

CDR3: ATSRDFLGTGELF
J: TRBJ2-2
V: TRBV15

CDR3: ASSEGVGVSNQPQH
J: TRBJ1-5
V: TRBV6-1

CDR3: ASSQYPAGVYNEQF
J: TRBJ2-1
V: TRBV14

CDR3: ATSRVGGQPQH
J: TRBJ1-5
V: TRBV15

CDR3: ASSEPPRNQPQH
J: TRBJ1-5
V: TRBV6-2/TRBV6-3

CDR3: ASSATGFIRGTEAF
J: TRBJ1-1
V: TRBV7-6

CDR3: ASSPLYGSYNEQF
J: TRBJ2-1
V: TRBV7-8

CDR3: ASSFYRPGSGEQF
J: TRBJ2-1
V: TRBV5-6

CDR3: ASSLTGLSNQPQH
J: TRBJ1-5
V: TRBV4-1

CDR3: ASSPRTGGSLFYGYT
J: TRBJ1-2
V: TRBV28

CDR3: ASSQQVGTGTASNEKLF
J: TRBJ1-4
V: TRBV4-2

CDR3: ASSQGGKGTYEQY
J: TRBJ2-7
V: TRBV4-2

CDR3: AISDRINEQF
J: TRBJ2-1
V: TRBV19

CDR3: ASSFRPGPPYEQY
J: TRBJ2-7
V: TRBV28

CDR3: ASSSPTSPDTQY
J: TRBJ2-3
V: TRBV6-6

CDR3: ASILHPDSTGELF
J: TRBJ2-2
V: TRBV7-9

CDR3: SVAGHRADYGYT
J: TRBJ1-2
V: TRBV29-1

CDR3: ASSVGGEGQGTQY
J: TRBJ2-3
V: TRBV9

CDR3: ASSLWSSGTGELF
J: TRBJ2-2
V: TRBV7-2